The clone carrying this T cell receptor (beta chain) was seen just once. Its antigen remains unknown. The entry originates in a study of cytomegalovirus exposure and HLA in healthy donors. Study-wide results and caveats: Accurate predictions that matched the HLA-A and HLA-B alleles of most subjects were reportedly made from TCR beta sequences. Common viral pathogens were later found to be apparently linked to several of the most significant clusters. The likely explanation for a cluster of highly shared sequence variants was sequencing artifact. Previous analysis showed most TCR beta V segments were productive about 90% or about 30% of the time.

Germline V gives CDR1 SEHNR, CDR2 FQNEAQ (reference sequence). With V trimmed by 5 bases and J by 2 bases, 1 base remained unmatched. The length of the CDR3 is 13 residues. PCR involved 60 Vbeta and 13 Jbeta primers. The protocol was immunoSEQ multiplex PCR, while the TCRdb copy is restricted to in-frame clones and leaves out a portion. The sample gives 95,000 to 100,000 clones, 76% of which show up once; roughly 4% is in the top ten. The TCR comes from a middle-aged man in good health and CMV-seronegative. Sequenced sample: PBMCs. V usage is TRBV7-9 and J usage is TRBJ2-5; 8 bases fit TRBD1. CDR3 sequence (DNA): TGTGCCAGCAGCACAGGGGGTCAAGAGACCCAGTACTTC. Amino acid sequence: CASSTGGQETQYF.